The next 17 T cell receptor beta chains were all read from a single sample in a study of response to subunit inactivated influenza vaccine. TCRdb reanalysed the RT-PCR reads using MiXCR and keeps one entry per CDR3 protein. This sample carries 800,000 to 1,000,000 distinct CDR3 sequences, 21% of them seen once, and the ten largest clones take roughly a tenth. The sample consisted of PBMCs from blood, taken 4 to 6 days after vaccination. These receptors came from a man in his fifties who received an inactivated influenza vaccine.

This clonotype has a handful of counts. The genes are TRBV4-3 and TRBJ2-7, with 9 nucleotides matching TRBD2. The germline CDR1 and CDR2 sequences are LGHNA and YSLEER. Trimming removed 0 bases from V and 3 bases from J; junction bases left unmatched: 15. This CDR3 region has 19 residues. CDR3 in amino acids: CASSQEMLVRGGGDYEQYF. CDR3 DNA sequence: TGCGCCAGCAGCCAAGAAATGTTAGTCCGTGGCGGGGGGGACTACGAGCAGTACTTC.

This clonotype was counted a few times. CDR3 residues: CASSWGLPYEQYF. CDR3 in DNA: TGTGCCAGCAGCTGGGGACTTCCCTACGAGCAGTACTTC. The J gene is TRBJ2-7, the V gene TRBV7-7, with D possibly TRBD2 on 6 matching bases. V lost 4 bases, J lost 2 bases, and 9 bases lay in between. Germline-derived CDR1 and CDR2 are SSHAT and FNYEAQ (reference sequence). The CDR3 covers 13 residues.

V is TRBV20-1 and J is TRBJ2-7; TRBD1 is a possible D gene (6 bases). CDR1 is DFQATT, CDR2 SNEGSKA, per germline (reference sequence). The length of the CDR3 is 15 residues. Trimming stripped 0 bases from V and 3 bases from J, with 15 bases between. Here the CDR3 DNA reads TGCAGTGCTAGAGACCTAAGACAGGCCAGCTACGAGCAGTACTTC. It specifies CSARDLRQASYEQYF.

The chain joins TRBV5-1 to TRBJ2-5, with TRBD2 matching 13 bases. Germline-derived CDR1 and CDR2 are SGHRS and YFSETQ. The CDR3 consists of 16 residues. V lost 0 bases, J lost 5 bases, and 4 bases stayed unmatched. The CDR3 sequence is CASSLEGTSGMETQYF. The CDR3 bases are TGCGCCAGCAGCTTGGAAGGGACTAGCGGGATGGAGACCCAGTACTTC.

V and J are TRBV24-1 and TRBJ2-1; TRBD1 might be the D (6 bases). The germline CDR1 and CDR2 sequences are KGHDR and SFDVKD. V gave up 0 bases and J gave up 6 bases, with 8 bases separating them. This CDR3 has 14 residues. The CDR3: CATSDLRRGNEQFF. The CDR3 coding sequence is TGTGCCACCAGTGATTTGCGCAGGGGCAATGAGCAGTTCTTC.

The count of this clonotype is one. This chain uses TRBV10-3 with TRBJ2-1; 15 bases are a match to TRBD2. Germline V lookup: CDR1 ENHRY, CDR2 SYGVKD. The CDR3 covers 15 residues. With 6 bases clipped from V and 10 bases from J, the junction kept 7 bases outside the gene matches. The CDR3, as DNA: TGTGCCATCAGGGCGGGACTAGCGGGAGGAGAGGAGCAGTTCTTC. As protein: CAIRAGLAGGEEQFF.

This chain links TRBV27 with TRBJ2-5, with D hard to call. Near its end, the DNA agrees better with TRBJ2-1, so the J call may be wrong. Looked up from germline, CDR1 is MNHEY and CDR2 is SMNVEV (reference sequence). The CDR3 contains 14 residues. CDR3 in DNA: TGTGCCAGCAGTTCGCAACCTACGCCAGAGACCCAGTTCTTC. Translation gives CASSSQPTPETQFF.

The V call is TRBV24-1, the J call TRBJ1-2; D not certain. CDR1 is KGHDR and CDR2 is SFDVKD in the germline V gene. V was cut by 5 bases and J by 6 bases, with 12 bases left in between. The CDR3 runs to 13 residues. CDR3 sequence reads: CATSGETFNGYTF. The DNA of the CDR3 is TGTGCCACCAGTGGCGAGACTTTCAATGGCTACACCTTC.

DNA for the CDR3: TGCAGTGCTCGGCGTGGGGGACAGGGGCACACTGAAGCTTTCTTT. Its protein product is CSARRGGQGHTEAFF. The chain couples TRBV20-1 to TRBJ1-1; TRBD1 matches 10 bases. V trimming: 5 bases; J trimming: 3 bases; junction bases outside the gene matches: 9. The CDR3 contains 15 residues. CDR1 DFQATT and CDR2 SNEGSKA come from the germline V gene (reference sequence).

This chain connects TRBV12-3 or TRBV12-4 to TRBJ2-1, with 7 bases identical to TRBD2. The ends lost 5 bases at V and 5 bases at J; junction bases unmatched: 6. The CDR3 is 14 amino acids. CDR3 in DNA: TGTGCCAGCAGTGACACGGGAGGTCACAATGAGCAGTTCTTC. It is translated as CASSDTGGHNEQFF.

This clonotype has a handful of counts. The chain combines TRBV9 with TRBJ1-4; D call uncertain. Trimming took 0 bases from V and 5 from J, leaving 11 bases between them. The CDR3 totals 15 residues. Germline values: CDR1 SGDLS, CDR2 YYNGEE. The CDR3: CASSVATSGNEKLFF. The CDR3, as DNA: TGTGCCAGCAGCGTAGCTACGAGCGGGAATGAAAAACTGTTTTTT.

There are many counts of this clonotype. The chain carries TRBV20-1 and TRBJ2-1; perhaps TRBD1 as D (6 bases). Per the germline V gene, CDR1 is DFQATT and CDR2 is SNEGSKA (reference sequence). The CDR3 sequence is 19 residues long. Trimming left V 3 bases short and J 0 bases short, with 24 bases between. The CDR3 coding sequence is TGCAGTGCTAGCCAGGGGTTTGGGGCCGCCTTAACCTCCTACAATGAGCAGTTCTTC. Its protein is CSASQGFGAALTSYNEQFF.

This clonotype was detected many times. J is TRBJ2-7 and V is TRBV27; no clear D gene. Germline V lookup: CDR1 MNHEY, CDR2 SMNVEV (reference sequence). Trimming shortened V by 7 bases and J by 0 bases, and 7 bases separated the two germline ends. The CDR3 is 12 amino acids. The CDR3 loop is CASIGYSYEQYF. CDR3 in DNA: TGTGCCAGCATCGGGTACTCCTACGAGCAGTACTTC.

This clonotype came up a few times. The chain employs TRBV5-1 and TRBJ2-1; 8 bases line up with TRBD2. Trimming cost V 0 bases and J 9 bases; bases outside gene matches: 8. Germline V gives CDR1 SGHRS, CDR2 YFSETQ. There are 15 residues in the CDR3. Here the CDR3 reads CASSLAELAGREQFF. The CDR3 region has the DNA TGCGCCAGCAGCTTGGCTGAGCTAGCGGGCCGTGAGCAGTTCTTC. Combining the CDR3 with reference TRBV5-1 and TRBJ2-1 gives the whole variable domain KAGVTQTPRYLIKTRGQQVTLSCSPISGHRSVSWYQQTPGQGLQFLFEYFSETQRNKGNFPGRFSGRQFSNSRSEMNVSTLELGDSALYLCASSLAELAGREQFFGPGTRLTVL.

J is TRBJ2-7 and V is TRBV20-1; the D is unclear. V was pared by 3 bases and J by 5 bases, with 11 bases between. Germline V gene data show CDR1 as DFQATT and CDR2 as SNEGSKA (reference sequence). This CDR3 has 12 amino acids. The CDR3 DNA sequence: TGCAGTGCTAGTTGGGCCCGGGACGAGCAGTACTTC. It is translated as CSASWARDEQYF.

This sequence joins TRBV9 and TRBJ2-5, with D possibly TRBD1 on 9 matching bases. Germline CDR1 reads SGDLS; CDR2 reads YYNGEE. The CDR3 extends over 17 amino acids. The V and J ends lost 0 bases and 2 bases respectively, with 17 bases between them. The chain's CDR3 is CASSVGDRVAGQETQYF. The CDR3 nucleotides read TGTGCCAGCAGCGTAGGGGACAGGGTAGCGGGACAAGAGACCCAGTACTTC.

The CDR3 DNA reads as TGCGCCAGCAGCAGGGGGGGCACAACGAACACCGGGGAGCTGTTTTTT. It codes for CASSRGGTTNTGELFF. The chain uses TRBV4-1 and TRBJ2-2, with D possibly being TRBD2 (7 bases). V lost 5 bases and J lost 0, with 13 bases in between. The CDR3 is 16 residues long. Germline-derived CDR1 and CDR2 are MGHRA and YSYEKL.